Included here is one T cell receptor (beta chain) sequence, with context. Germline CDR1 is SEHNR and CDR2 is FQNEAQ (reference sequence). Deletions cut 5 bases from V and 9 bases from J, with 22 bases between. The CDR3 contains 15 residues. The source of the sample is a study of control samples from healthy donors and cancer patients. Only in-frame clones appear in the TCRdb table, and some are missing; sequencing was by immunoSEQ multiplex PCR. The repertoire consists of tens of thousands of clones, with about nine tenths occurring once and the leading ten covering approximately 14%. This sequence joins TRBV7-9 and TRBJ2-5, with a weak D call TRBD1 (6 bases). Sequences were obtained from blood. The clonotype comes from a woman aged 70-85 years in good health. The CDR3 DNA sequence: TGTGCCAGCAGCAACACCCGCATTACAGGGCTCGCCCAGTACTTC. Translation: CASSNTRITGLAQYF.